Listed here are 13 T cell receptor beta chains from one sample, sequenced in a study of T cells after yellow fever vaccination. Using its own MiXCR run on the 5' RACE reads, TCRdb lists one record per CDR3 protein. The repertoire holds hundreds of thousands of distinct CDR3 sequences, with roughly a fifth as singletons. Sequencing was performed on PBMCs, taken 20 to 25 days after the first yellow fever vaccination. These receptors originate from a young man who received the YFV17D yellow fever vaccine.

The chain combines TRBV7-2 with TRBJ1-2, with a possible D match to TRBD1 (6 bases). V was shortened by 1 base and J by 12 bases, with 12 bases between the two germline ends. CDR1 and CDR2 (germline): SGHTA, FQGNSA. The CDR3 loop spans 12 amino acids. Written as DNA, the CDR3 is TGTGCCAGCAGCTTAGGACAGGCTTTAAACACCTTC. Its translation is CASSLGQALNTF.

This clonotype turned up a few times. The chain joins TRBV19 to TRBJ2-1; tentative D call: TRBD1 (5 bases). The CDR3 is 15 amino acids. Germline CDR1 is LNHDA and CDR2 is SQIVND (reference sequence). Trimming stripped 7 bases from V and 0 bases from J, with 13 bases between. The chain's CDR3 is CASTSGPSSYNEQFF. The CDR3 DNA follows: TGTGCCAGTACATCAGGGCCGAGCTCCTACAATGAGCAGTTCTTC.

The gene calls are TRBV10-1 and TRBJ1-6; D ambiguous. The germline CDR1 and CDR2 sequences are WNHNN and SYGVQD (reference sequence). V dropped 7 bases and J dropped 7 bases, with 11 bases sitting between them. This CDR3 region has 13 residues. In nucleotides, the CDR3 is TGCGCCAGCACGCCGGAAGGGAATTCACCCCTCCACTTT. This encodes CASTPEGNSPLHF.

The chain combines TRBV28 with TRBJ2-7; 8 bases are shared with TRBD1. CDR3 length: 14 amino acids. Losses at the gene ends were 5 bases for V and 1 base for J; bases not matched to a gene: 4. Per germline, CDR1 MDHEN and CDR2 SYDVKM. The CDR3 coding sequence is TGTGCCAGCAGTGGGGGACAGGCATCCTACGAGCAGTACGTC. Protein product: CASSGGQASYEQYV.

The rearrangement uses TRBV5-4 and TRBJ2-1; 12 nucleotides match TRBD2. The CDR3 loop spans 16 amino acids. From germline, CDR1 is SGHNT and CDR2 YYREEE (reference sequence). With 4 bases clipped from V and 6 bases from J, the junction kept 8 bases outside the gene matches. The CDR3 is CASSPYPSGGANEQFF. The CDR3, as DNA: TGTGCCAGCAGCCCGTACCCTAGCGGGGGGGCCAATGAGCAGTTCTTC. Supplemented by reference TRBV5-4 and TRBJ2-1, the full variable domain reads ETGVTQSPTHLIKTRGQQVTLRCSSQSGHNTVSWYQQALGQGPQFIFQYYREEENGRGNFPPRFSGLQFPNYSSELNVNALELDDSALYLCASSPYPSGGANEQFFGPGTRLTVL.

The rearrangement uses TRBV18 and TRBJ2-3; the match to TRBD1 covers 8 bases. The CDR3 contains 15 residues. Trimming cost V 5 bases and J 2 bases; bases outside gene matches: 6. Germline V gene lookup returns CDR1 KGHSH and CDR2 LQKENI. For the CDR3, the DNA is TGTGCCAGCTCAGTCCGGGACAGGCACACAGATACGCAGTATTTT. It codes for CASSVRDRHTDTQYF.

This clonotype showed up just a few times. V is TRBV29-1 and J is TRBJ1-1, with D perhaps TRBD1 (5 bases). The germline V gene has CDR1 SQVTM and CDR2 ANQGSEA. Trimming took off 1 base at V and 4 bases at J, with 13 bases between the two ends. This CDR3 has 14 amino acids. In DNA, the CDR3 is TGCAGCGTTGAAGTGGGTGGGGGGGGCACTGAAGCTTTCTTT. It yields the protein CSVEVGGGGTEAFF.

This clonotype was picked up a small number of times. The chain links TRBV4-2 to TRBJ2-2, with 11 bases aligning to TRBD2. This CDR3 has 20 amino acids. The V segment lost 3 bases and the J segment 0 bases; nucleotides outside the gene matches: 12. Germline V gene lookup returns CDR1 LGHNA and CDR2 YNFKEQ. CDR3 in DNA: TGTGCCAGCAGCCATAAAGGGGCTAGCGGGGGGCCCGCGAACACCGGGGAGCTGTTTTTT. Translating gives CASSHKGASGGPANTGELFF.

V usage is TRBV7-2 and J usage is TRBJ2-5; TRBD2 is a possible D gene (5 bases). V shed 5 bases and J shed 7 bases, with 14 bases lying between them. Per the germline V gene, CDR1 is SGHTA and CDR2 is FQGNSA. This CDR3 has 13 residues. CDR3 coding DNA: TGTGCCAGCAGCCCCTGGACTGGAGCGACCCAGTACTTC. This encodes CASSPWTGATQYF. The entire variable domain, with the rest obtained from reference TRBV7-2 and TRBJ2-5, is as follows: GAGVSQSPSNKVTEKGKDVELRCDPISGHTALYWYRQSLGQGLEFLIYFQGNSAPDKSGLPSDRFSAERTGGSVSTLTIQRTQQEDSAVYLCASSPWTGATQYFGPGTRLLVL.

V and J are TRBV27 and TRBJ2-1; TRBD2 matches 13 bases. Germline lookup yields CDR1 MNHEY and CDR2 SMNVEV (reference sequence). The trim removed 5 bases at V and 9 bases at J, leaving 7 bases unmatched. There are 15 residues in the CDR3. CDR3 sequence reads: CASSPTGTSGVEQFF. CDR3 nucleotide sequence: TGTGCCAGCAGTCCGACCGGGACTAGCGGGGTTGAGCAGTTCTTC.

The table lists this clonotype with a few counts. The V and J genes are TRBV6-5 and TRBJ2-7; D uncertain. Germline values: CDR1 MNHEY, CDR2 SVGAGI. Trimming took off 4 bases at V and 2 bases at J, with 12 bases between the two ends. CDR3 size: 14 residues. The chain's CDR3 is CASSSPPETYEQYF. CDR3 DNA: TGTGCCAGCAGTTCCCCTCCTGAAACCTACGAGCAGTACTTC.

The gene calls are TRBV30 and TRBJ1-1; D ambiguous. CDR1 is GTSNPN, CDR2 SVGIG, per germline (reference sequence). The CDR3 runs to 11 residues. V dropped 3 bases and J dropped 7 bases, with 9 bases sitting between them. CDR3 coding DNA: TGTGCCTGGAGGCCGTTCGGTGAAGCTTTCTTT. This codes for CAWRPFGEAFF. The whole variable domain, filled in from reference TRBV30 and TRBJ1-1, reads SQTIHQWPATLVQPVGSPLSLECTVEGTSNPNLYWYRQAAGRGLQLLFYSVGIGQISSEVPQNLSASRPQDRQFILSSKKLLLSDSGFYLCAWRPFGEAFFGQGTRLTVV.

V is TRBV7-8 and J is TRBJ2-7, with D perhaps matching TRBD2 (5 bases). CDR1 is SGHVS, CDR2 FQNEAQ, per germline. The ends were cut back, 1 base at V and 2 bases at J, with 15 bases in the middle. The length of the CDR3 is 16 residues. The CDR3 spells CASSLEVSGETYEQYV. CDR3 sequence (DNA): TGTGCCAGCAGCTTAGAAGTGTCCGGGGAGACCTACGAGCAGTACGTC.